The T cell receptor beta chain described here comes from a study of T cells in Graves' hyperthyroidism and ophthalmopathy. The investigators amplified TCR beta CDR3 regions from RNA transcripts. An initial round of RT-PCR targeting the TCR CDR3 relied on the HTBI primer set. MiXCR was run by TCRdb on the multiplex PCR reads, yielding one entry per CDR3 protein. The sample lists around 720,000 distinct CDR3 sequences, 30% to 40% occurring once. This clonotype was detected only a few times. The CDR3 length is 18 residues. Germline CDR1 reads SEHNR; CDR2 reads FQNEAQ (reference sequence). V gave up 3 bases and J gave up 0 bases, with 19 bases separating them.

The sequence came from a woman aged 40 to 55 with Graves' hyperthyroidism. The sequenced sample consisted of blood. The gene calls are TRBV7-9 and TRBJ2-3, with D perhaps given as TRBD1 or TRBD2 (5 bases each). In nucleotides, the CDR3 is TGTGCCAGCAGCTTCCGGGCGATGGGACGTTCTAGCACAGATACGCAGTATTTT. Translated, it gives CASSFRAMGRSSTDTQYF. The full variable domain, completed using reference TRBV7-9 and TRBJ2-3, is DTGVSQNPRHKITKRGQNVTFRCDPISEHNRLYWYRQTLGQGPEFLTYFQNEAQLEKSRLLSDRFSAERPKGSFSTLEIQRTEQGDSAMYLCASSFRAMGRSSTDTQYFGPGTRLTVL.